These 23 T cell receptor beta chains were sequenced from one sample in a study of blood T cell repertoires in COVID-19 (dated by TCRdb to the early 2020s). Library preparation used the immunoSEQ multiplex PCR assay. Not all clones reach the TCRdb copy of this immuneACCESS table, which keeps in-frame sequences only. Checked studies attribute under half of the gap to unresolved V genes and leave the rest unexplained. This sample holds tens of thousands of clones; 86% were observed only once. Roughly an eighth of the sample belongs to the ten largest clones. Sequenced sample: peripheral blood. These receptors were collected from a human donor in a cohort sampled during active COVID-19.

The rearrangement uses TRBV6-5 and TRBJ1-4; 9 positions agree with TRBD1. Germline CDR1 MNHEY, CDR2 SVGAGI. The CDR3 runs 15 residues. The J segment lost 8 bases and the V segment lost 5 bases, leaving 9 bases of the junction unmatched. For the CDR3, the DNA is TGTGCCAGCAGTCGCACAGGGGGCGCGGGAGAAAAACTGTTTTTT. Amino acid sequence: CASSRTGGAGEKLFF.

This sequence joins TRBV2 and TRBJ2-1; a possible D gene is TRBD1 (6 bases). This CDR3 spans 13 amino acids. Germline-derived CDR1 and CDR2 are SNHLY and FYNNEI. V lost 7 bases and J lost 2, with 9 bases in between. The CDR3 sequence is CASTQGPYNEQFF. CDR3 in DNA: TGTGCCAGCACACAGGGACCCTACAATGAGCAGTTCTTC.

CDR3 region: CASSPGTGGDYGYTF. Written as DNA, the CDR3 is TGTGCCAGCAGTCCCGGGACAGGTGGTGACTATGGCTACACCTTC. The genes are TRBV6-6 and TRBJ1-2; 8 nucleotides agree with TRBD1. V gave up 5 bases and J gave up 3 bases; unmatched junction bases: 8. From germline, CDR1 is MNHNY and CDR2 SVGAGI (reference sequence). CDR3 length: 15 amino acids.

The chain combines TRBV7-9 with TRBJ2-6; D perhaps matches TRBD1 (5 bases). The CDR3 consists of 18 residues. Looked up from germline, CDR1 is SEHNR and CDR2 is FQNEAQ (reference sequence). V was pared by 11 bases and J by 0 bases, with 23 bases between. As DNA, the CDR3 is TGTGCCGCCAGGGATGCAGTCCTACTTTACTCTGGGGCCAACGTCCTGACTTTC. It is translated as CAARDAVLLYSGANVLTF.

The chain recombines TRBV24-1 with TRBJ2-7; 8 nucleotides agree with TRBD2. Germline V gene lookup returns CDR1 KGHDR and CDR2 SFDVKD. With V trimmed by 5 bases and J by 2 bases, 4 bases remained unmatched. The CDR3 has 14 residues. The CDR3 loop is CATSAGGHTYEQYF. The CDR3 DNA reads TGTGCCACCAGTGCGGGGGGGCATACCTACGAGCAGTACTTC.

The genes are TRBV5-8 and TRBJ1-2, with D maybe TRBD1 (6 bases). The V gene lost 4 bases and the J gene lost 0 bases, with 13 bases spanning the gap. CDR1 is SGHTS, CDR2 YDEGEE, per germline. CDR3 length: 15 residues. The CDR3 DNA follows: TGTGCCAGCAGCGTGGGGGCCAGCTCTAACTATGGCTACACCTTC. The encoded protein is CASSVGASSNYGYTF.

The chain carries TRBV28 and TRBJ1-1; D might be TRBD1 (6 bases). The CDR3 is made up of 14 amino acids. Trimming stripped 7 bases from V and 0 bases from J, with 12 bases between. Germline V gene data show CDR1 as MDHEN and CDR2 as SYDVKM. DNA for the CDR3: TGTGCCAGCACTTGGGGGGGCTTGAACACTGAAGCTTTCTTT. It yields the protein CASTWGGLNTEAFF. Looking up the rest from reference TRBV28 and TRBJ1-1 gives the full variable domain: DVKVTQSSRYLVKRTGEKVFLECVQDMDHENMFWYRQDPGLGLRLIYFSYDVKMKEKGDIPEGYSVSREKKERFSLILESASTNQTSMYLCASTWGGLNTEAFFGQGTRLTVV.

J is TRBJ2-3 and V is TRBV7-2, with 7 bases that match TRBD2. Losses at the gene ends were 7 bases for V and 0 bases for J; bases not matched to a gene: 13. Germline loops: CDR1 SGHTA, CDR2 FQGNSA. This CDR3 has 17 residues. The CDR3 protein is CASTFLPGAGSTDTQYF. The CDR3 DNA reads TGTGCCAGCACCTTTCTTCCGGGAGCGGGGAGCACAGATACGCAGTATTTT.

This sequence joins TRBV5-1 and TRBJ2-2; 8 positions agree with TRBD1. Germline CDR1 and CDR2: SGHRS and YFSETQ. Trimming cost V 2 bases and J 0 bases; bases outside gene matches: 3. The CDR3 has 16 residues. CDR3 residues: CASSFDRGTNTGELFF. The CDR3 DNA is TGCGCCAGCAGCTTTGACAGGGGAACGAACACCGGGGAGCTGTTTTTT.

This sequence joins TRBV5-1 and TRBJ2-2; perhaps TRBD1 as D (5 bases). The CDR3 totals 16 residues. Germline V CDR1 and CDR2: SGHRS, YFSETQ. Trimming removed 0 bases from V and 1 base from J, with 10 bases in between. CDR3 DNA sequence: TGCGCCAGCAGCTTGGCCTCAGGGAAGAACACCGGGGAGCTGTTTTTT. Residues: CASSLASGKNTGELFF.

The J gene is TRBJ2-7, the V gene TRBV2; D may be TRBD1 (5 bases). Trimming took off 5 bases at V and 5 bases at J, with 10 bases between the two ends. This CDR3 has 12 amino acids. The germline gives CDR1 SNHLY, CDR2 FYNNEI. In DNA, the CDR3 is TGTGCCAGCAGTCCACAGGCGCACGAGCAGTACTTC. This gives the protein CASSPQAHEQYF.

This rearrangement joins TRBV27 to TRBJ1-6; D remains unclear. Germline CDR1 is MNHEY and CDR2 is SMNVEV (reference sequence). This CDR3 has 14 amino acids. V lost 5 bases to trimming and J lost 2 bases, with 7 bases between them. For the CDR3, the DNA is TGTGCCAGCAGTCCCGGGGCCTATAATTCACCCCTCCACTTT. Its translation: CASSPGAYNSPLHF.

This chain links TRBV27 with TRBJ1-2, with 7 bases fitting TRBD1. Germline V CDR1 and CDR2: MNHEY, SMNVEV (reference sequence). The trim removed 2 bases at V and 3 bases at J, leaving 12 bases unmatched. This CDR3 comprises 17 residues. DNA of the CDR3: TGTGCCAGCAGTTTACTCCCTGGGGCGACAGGGCACTATGGCTACACCTTC. Amino acid sequence: CASSLLPGATGHYGYTF.

The rearrangement links TRBV19 to TRBJ2-7, with D perhaps matching TRBD2 (6 bases). V was cut by 2 bases and J by 1 base, with 9 bases left in between. CDR1 is LNHDA, CDR2 SQIVND, per germline (reference sequence). The CDR3 runs to 14 residues. The CDR3 DNA sequence: TGTGCCAGTAGTATACGGGAGAGGTCCTACGAGCAGTACTTC. This gives the protein CASSIRERSYEQYF.

The J gene is TRBJ1-4, the V gene TRBV29-1; TRBD1 might be the D (5 bases). The CDR3 consists of 16 residues. V was shortened by 6 bases and J by 8 bases, with 25 bases between the two germline ends. Germline V gene sequence: CDR1 SQVTM, CDR2 ANQGSEA. For the CDR3, the DNA is TGCAGCGTGAGTGGGCAGGGAGGGAGACGTAACGAAAAACTGTTTTTT. This gives the protein CSVSGQGGRRNEKLFF.

The V and J genes are TRBV28 and TRBJ1-5; D is unresolved. Per the germline V gene, CDR1 is MDHEN and CDR2 is SYDVKM. The ends were cut back, 4 bases at V and 1 base at J, with 11 bases in the middle. This CDR3 has 15 amino acids. CDR3 protein: CASSYSPGSNQPQHF. The CDR3 DNA is TGTGCCAGCAGTTACAGCCCGGGAAGCAATCAGCCCCAGCATTTT.

The V call is TRBV7-6, the J call TRBJ2-7; 10 bases agree with TRBD2. The V segment lost 1 base and the J segment 4 bases; nucleotides outside the gene matches: 4. This CDR3 is built from 15 residues. Germline values: CDR1 SGHVS, CDR2 FNYEAQ. CDR3 sequence (DNA): TGTGCCAGCAGCTTAGAGGCGACTAGCGGGTACGAGCAGTACTTC. Translated: CASSLEATSGYEQYF.

The chain combines TRBV18 with TRBJ2-1; maybe TRBD1 (5 bases). V was pared by 6 bases and J by 8 bases, with 14 bases between. Germline-derived CDR1 and CDR2 are KGHSH and LQKENI. This CDR3 region has 13 residues. In DNA form, the CDR3 reads TGTGCCAGCTCCATTGGGGCGGTGGATGAGCAGTTCTTC. As protein: CASSIGAVDEQFF.

The rearrangement uses TRBV6-5 and TRBJ2-5; 8 bases align to TRBD2. J lost 7 bases, V lost 6 bases, and 10 bases had no gene match. This CDR3 is 14 amino acids long. Germline V gene data show CDR1 as MNHEY and CDR2 as SVGAGI. CDR3 bases: TGTGCCAGCAGGGGCCCGGGGGGGGCCGGGACCCAGTACTTC. Its translation: CASRGPGGAGTQYF.

This chain connects TRBV30 to TRBJ2-5; tentatively, D is TRBD1 (5 bases). The germline CDR1 and CDR2 sequences are GTSNPN and SVGIG (reference sequence). V shed 0 bases and J shed 2 bases, with 13 bases lying between them. The CDR3 extends over 15 amino acids. For the CDR3, the DNA is TGTGCCTGGAGTGTTCAGGGCCTCCTACAAGAGACCCAGTACTTC. Amino acid sequence: CAWSVQGLLQETQYF.

The CDR3 loop reads CASSIQGSQPQHF. CDR3 DNA: TGTGCCAGTAGTATACAGGGGAGTCAGCCCCAGCATTTT. The rearrangement uses TRBV19 and TRBJ1-5, with TRBD1 as a possible D gene (6 bases). The germline V gene has CDR1 LNHDA and CDR2 SQIVND (reference sequence). This CDR3 is 13 amino acids long. V gave up 2 bases and J gave up 6 bases, with 8 bases separating them.

This rearrangement joins TRBV2 to TRBJ1-5; 9 bases line up with TRBD1. The CDR3 length is 16 residues. Germline V gives CDR1 SNHLY, CDR2 FYNNEI. Germline trimming cut 0 bases from V and 4 bases from J; bases unmatched to any gene: 4. The CDR3 DNA reads TGTGCCAGCAGTGAAGCGGGGACAGGGCCAAATCAGCCCCAGCATTTT. Translating it yields CASSEAGTGPNQPQHF.

The chain is built from TRBV4-3 and TRBJ1-5, with D possibly being TRBD1 (5 bases). The V end lost 1 base, the J end lost 4 bases, and 11 bases lay between the germline ends. Germline lookup yields CDR1 LGHNA and CDR2 YSLEER. The CDR3 covers 15 residues. The CDR3 sequence is CASSQAFAGNQPQHF. The CDR3 DNA is TGCGCCAGCAGCCAAGCTTTTGCAGGGAATCAGCCCCAGCATTTT.